Sequencing of this T cell receptor beta chain was carried out in a study of cytomegalovirus exposure and HLA in healthy donors. The PCR was carried out with 60 Vbeta primers and 13 Jbeta primers. Repertoires were generated with immunoSEQ multiplex PCR, while TCRdb's copy carries only in-frame clones and drops some. The table records 150,000 to 200,000 clones, more than 65% of them present only once. This clone appeared once. V was trimmed by 5 bases and J by 1 base, leaving 14 bases between them. Looked up from germline, CDR1 is SQVTM and CDR2 is ANQGSEA. CDR3 length equals 14 residues. The rearrangement uses TRBV29-1 and TRBJ1-1; no clear D. The sequenced sample was PBMCs. The sequence was obtained from a woman in her forties or fifties in good health and CMV-seronegative. The CDR3 sequence: CSVLAGLSNTEAFF. DNA of the CDR3: TGCAGCGTTCTCGCCGGACTTTCGAACACTGAAGCTTTCTTT.